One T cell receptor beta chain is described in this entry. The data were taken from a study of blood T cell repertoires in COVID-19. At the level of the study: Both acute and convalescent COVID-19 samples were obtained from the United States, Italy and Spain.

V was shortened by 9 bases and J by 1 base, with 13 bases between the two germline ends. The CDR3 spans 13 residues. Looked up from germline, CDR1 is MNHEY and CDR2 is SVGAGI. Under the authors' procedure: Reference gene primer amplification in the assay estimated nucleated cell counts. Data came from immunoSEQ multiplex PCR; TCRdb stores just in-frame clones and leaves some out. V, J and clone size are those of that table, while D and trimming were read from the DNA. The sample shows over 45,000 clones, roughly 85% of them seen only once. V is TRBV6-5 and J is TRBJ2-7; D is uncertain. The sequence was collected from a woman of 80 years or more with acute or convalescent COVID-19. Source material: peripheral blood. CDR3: CASSLGRSYEQYF. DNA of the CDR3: TGTGCCAGTTCTCTTGGCAGATCCTACGAGCAGTACTTC.